The 19 T cell receptor beta chains below all came from one sample that was sequenced in a study of tumor and adjacent non-tumor tissue in lung cancer. TCRbeta libraries were built with three rounds of nested PCR, modified from ARM-PCR. TCRdb independently ran MiXCR on the multiplex PCR reads; one entry per CDR3 protein. The data contain 75,000 to 100,000 distinct CDR3 sequences, less than 75% of them singletons. No cell sorting was done before RNA was extracted from the tissue. Material: lung tumor tissue. The receptors were gathered from a man in his 60s with non-small cell lung cancer.

This clonotype was counted many times. The CDR3 nucleotides are TGTGCCAGCAGTGAACGTATGCGGCTGATGGGATACGAGCAGTACTTC. It specifies CASSERMRLMGYEQYF. The chain is built from TRBV6-1 and TRBJ2-7; no definite D call. V was shortened by 2 bases and J by 4 bases, with 18 bases between the two germline ends. This CDR3 region has 16 residues. Germline V CDR1 and CDR2: MNHNS, SASEGT.

As to this clonotype: A much bigger clone sits one base away, suggesting this may be a read error. The V gene is TRBV28, the J gene TRBJ2-2, with 7 nucleotides matching TRBD1. Germline CDR1 MDHEN, CDR2 SYDVKM. The CDR3 has 16 residues. The V gene end was trimmed by 3 bases and the J gene end by 6 bases; junction bases not matched to a gene: 10. CDR3 protein: CASSFLQGILAGELFF. In nucleotides, the CDR3 is TGTGCCAGCAGTTTCCTACAGGGGATCCTAGCCGGGGAGCTGTTTTTT.

As concerns this clonotype: A much larger clone differs by one base, so this may be a read error. The chain is built from TRBV28 and TRBJ2-1; no definite D call. This CDR3 region has 11 residues. Germline V CDR1 and CDR2: MDHEN, SYDVKM. The CDR3 sequence is CTSSSTREQFF. In DNA, the CDR3 is TGTACCAGCAGTTCTACACGTGAGCAGTTCTTC.

Comment on this clonotype: A read error may explain this, as a much larger clone is one base away. The rearrangement links TRBV12-3 or TRBV12-4 to TRBJ2-7; no clear D gene. This CDR3 is 15 amino acids long. Here the CDR3 DNA reads TGTGCCGGCAGCACTCAGGACCTAGGGCCATACGAGCAGTACTTC. This encodes CAGSTQDLGPYEQYF.

The sample holds many counts of this clonotype. CDR3 protein: CASSSGQAYNEQFF. Written as DNA, the CDR3 is TGTGCCAGCAGCAGCGGACAGGCCTACAATGAGCAGTTCTTC. V is TRBV5-4 and J is TRBJ2-1; 7 bases map to TRBD1. Germline CDR1 SGHNT, CDR2 YYREEE (reference sequence). The length of the CDR3 is 14 residues. J was trimmed by 2 bases and V by 4 bases; bases with no gene match: 3.

Points on this clonotype: The CDR3 carries no conserved terminal phenylalanine or tryptophan, so it likely arises from a read error. The gene calls are TRBV6-5 and TRBJ2-1; the D gene could be TRBD1 or TRBD2 (5 bases each). The CDR3 contains 18 residues. Germline CDR1 MNHEY, CDR2 SVGAGI. CDR3 amino acids: CASSYSIPGTPGYNGQFI. The CDR3 coding sequence is TGTGCCAGCAGTTACTCGATACCGGGGACGCCGGGGTACAATGGGCAGTTCATC.

The chain uses TRBV7-9 and TRBJ1-6, with D unresolved. The ends were cut back, 5 bases at V and 6 bases at J, with 20 bases in the middle. CDR1 is SEHNR, CDR2 FQNEAQ, per germline (reference sequence). CDR3 size: 17 residues. CDR3 DNA sequence: TGTGCCAGCAGCCCGACAATGAGGAGTGGGTTTAATTCACCCCTCCACTTT. Protein: CASSPTMRSGFNSPLHF.

Points on this clonotype: At one end the junction does not follow the germline gene, possibly because of a read error. V usage is TRBV6-6 and J usage is TRBJ1-2; TRBD1 matches at 7 bases. The CDR3 runs 17 residues. Germline V CDR1 and CDR2: MNHNY, SVGAGI (reference sequence). The CDR3 reads CASSYRCGQAGHYGYIF. The CDR3 nucleotides are TGTGCCAGCAGTTACAGGTGTGGACAGGCGGGCCACTATGGCTACATCTTC.

The chain couples TRBV11-3 to TRBJ2-2; D possibly corresponds to TRBD2 (6 bases). Germline V gives CDR1 SGHNT, CDR2 YENEEA. V lost 8 bases and J 0 bases, leaving 16 bases between the germline ends. The CDR3 has 16 amino acids. The CDR3 loop reads CASVSGERTNTGELFF. The CDR3 DNA sequence: TGTGCCAGCGTGTCGGGGGAGCGAACGAACACCGGGGAGCTGTTTTTT.

About this clonotype: A much larger clonotype is one base distant, so this may be a read error. The chain couples TRBV20-1 to TRBJ1-2; TRBD1 matches at 8 bases. The germline CDR1 and CDR2 sequences are DFQATT and SNEGSKA (reference sequence). V lost 6 bases and J lost 6; bases outside the gene matches: 9. This CDR3 comprises 13 residues. CDR3 protein: CSAMTGVSDGYTF. DNA of the CDR3: TGCAGTGCGATGACAGGGGTTTCGGATGGCTACACCTTC.

The chain has TRBV11-3 and TRBJ2-3, with TRBD2 identical over 8 bases. The CDR3 runs 15 residues. Germline values: CDR1 SGHNT, CDR2 YENEEA. The trim removed 5 bases at V and 15 bases at J, leaving 19 bases unmatched. CDR3 residues: CASSLSGTNIDMQYF. The CDR3 nucleotides read TGTGCCAGCAGCCTTAGCGGGACGAACATAGATATGCAATATTTT.

This clonotype was detected ten times or more. The J gene is TRBJ2-7, the V gene TRBV7-8; TRBD2 might be the D (6 bases). V dropped 5 bases and J dropped 1 base, with 15 bases sitting between them. This CDR3 has 15 residues. Germline CDR1 is SGHVS and CDR2 is FQNEAQ. The CDR3 sequence: CASSDDLARSYEQYF. The CDR3 nucleotides are TGTGCCAGCAGCGACGACCTAGCGAGGTCCTACGAGCAGTACTTC.

The V and J genes are TRBV5-6 and TRBJ2-7, with TRBD1 matching 8 bases. The germline CDR1 and CDR2 sequences are SGHDT and YYEEEE. The CDR3 is 16 amino acids. Trimming took 3 bases from V and 2 from J; bases not matched to a gene: 10. CDR3 bases: TGTGCCAGCAGCTCCGTTGTCCGGGACAGGACCTACGAGCAGTACTTC. This sequence encodes CASSSVVRDRTYEQYF.

A note on this clonotype: Being one base from a much bigger clone, this may be a read error. This chain uses TRBV30 with TRBJ2-3; D remains unclear. Germline values: CDR1 GTSNPN, CDR2 SVGIG (reference sequence). This CDR3 has 12 residues. CDR3 amino acids: CARSVMSDTQYF. CDR3 DNA sequence: TGTGCCCGGAGTGTAATGTCAGATACGCAGTATTTT.

The chain combines TRBV6-6 with TRBJ1-3, with no clear D. Germline lookup yields CDR1 MNHNY and CDR2 SVGAGI (reference sequence). The V gene lost 0 bases and the J gene lost 1 base, with 16 bases spanning the gap. The CDR3 is made up of 18 amino acids. CDR3 in amino acids: CASSYSIAIRSSGNTIYF. DNA of the CDR3: TGTGCCAGCAGTTACTCGATTGCGATACGCAGTTCTGGAAACACCATATATTTT.

As to this clonotype: A read error may explain this, as a much larger clone is one base away. The chain links TRBV28 to TRBJ1-2; tentatively, D is TRBD1 (5 bases). The CDR3 is 13 residues long. Per the germline V gene, CDR1 is MDHEN and CDR2 is SYDVKM. CDR3 sequence: CASRPTVNYGYIF. The CDR3, as DNA: TGTGCCAGCAGGCCGACAGTCAACTATGGCTACATCTTC.

This clonotype was counted a single time. This sequence may be a read error, since a much larger clone differs from it by one base. The rearrangement uses TRBV5-1 and TRBJ2-5; TRBD1 is a possible D gene (5 bases). Germline CDR1 reads SGHRS; CDR2 reads YFSETQ. The V gene lost 2 bases and the J gene lost 3 bases, with 8 bases spanning the gap. The CDR3 is 13 residues long. The CDR3 reads CASSLRGEETQYF. CDR3 in DNA: TGCGCCAGCAGCTTAAGGGGCGAAGAGACCCAGTACTTC.

A note on this clonotype: With a much larger clone just one base away, this may be a read error. V gene TRBV30 combines with J gene TRBJ2-2; D is ambiguous. The CDR3 is 15 amino acids. Germline V gives CDR1 GTSNPN, CDR2 SVGIG (reference sequence). Trimming shortened V by 0 bases and J by 3 bases, and 11 bases separated the two germline ends. CDR3 DNA sequence: TGTGCCTGGAGTGTAGGCACTGGTTACACCGGGGAGCTGTTTTTT. Protein sequence: CAWSVGTGYTGELFF.

The chain combines TRBV4-2 with TRBJ1-2; D not resolved. The germline V gene encodes CDR1 LGHNA and CDR2 YNFKEQ. This CDR3 is built from 16 residues. Deletions cut 0 bases from V and 8 bases from J, with 19 bases between. In DNA form, the CDR3 reads TGTGCCAGCAGCCAAGATTTAACCTCTGTATGGTTCGGCTACACCTTC. Protein product: CASSQDLTSVWFGYTF.